These T cell receptor beta chains were read from a single sample in a study of radiotherapy plus CTLA-4 blockade in lung cancer. Sequencing was performed with immunoSEQ multiplex PCR; in TCRdb, only in-frame clones are kept and a portion is missing. The sample lists roughly 69,000 clones, about 72% occurring once. The material sequenced was peripheral blood, taken from a patient treated with radiotherapy plus ipilimumab. The receptors were gathered from a human donor with non-small cell lung cancer whose response to radiotherapy plus ipilimumab could not be evaluated. Some clones in this sample may be carry-over from other donors' samples. CDR3s include the opening cysteine and the closing phenylalanine or tryptophan. D genes are given only for firm matches. A clone size is listed for some rows: how often the clone was seen (once, few, many), or a class if it is expanded.

d_gene: -
v_gene: TRBV19
len: 15
abundance: few
j_gene: TRBJ1-3
CDR3nt: TGTGCCAGTAGTATCTCGCCCGGCTCTGGAAACACCATATATTTT
CDR3aa: CASSISPGSGNTIYF

d_gene: -
v_gene: TRBV10-3
len: 15
abundance: few
j_gene: TRBJ1-5
CDR3nt: TGTGCCATCAGTGAGTCGGGGACTCTCAATCAGCCCCAGCATTTT
CDR3aa: CAISESGTLNQPQHF

d_gene: TRBD1
v_gene: TRBV9
len: 15
abundance: -
j_gene: TRBJ1-2
CDR3nt: TGTGCCAGCAGCGCCACCGGGACAGCTAACTATGGCTACACCTTC
CDR3aa: CASSATGTANYGYTF

d_gene: -
v_gene: TRBV7-9
len: 14
abundance: -
j_gene: TRBJ1-1
CDR3nt: TGTGCCAGCAGCTTTGCGGGGGGCGCGACTGAAGCTTTCTTT
CDR3aa: CASSFAGGATEAFF

d_gene: -
v_gene: TRBV7-9
len: 15
abundance: -
j_gene: TRBJ2-7
CDR3nt: TGTGCCAGCAGCTTAGGCGTACAGAGCTCCTACGAGCAGTACTTC
CDR3aa: CASSLGVQSSYEQYF

d_gene: -
v_gene: TRBV28
len: 12
abundance: -
j_gene: TRBJ2-5
CDR3nt: TGTGCCAGCAGTTTATATCGTGAGACCCAGTACTTC
CDR3aa: CASSLYRETQYF

d_gene: TRBD1
v_gene: TRBV7-3
len: 16
abundance: -
j_gene: TRBJ1-1
CDR3nt: TGTGCCAGCAGCTTAAGGACGGGACAGGGGAACACTGAAGCTTTCTTT
CDR3aa: CASSLRTGQGNTEAFF

d_gene: TRBD1
v_gene: TRBV6-5
len: 14
abundance: once
j_gene: TRBJ1-2
CDR3nt: TGTGCCAGCAGTTCCCCCCACAGGGGCCATGGCTACACCTTC
CDR3aa: CASSSPHRGHGYTF

d_gene: -
v_gene: TRBV19
len: 15
abundance: -
j_gene: TRBJ1-1
CDR3nt: TGTGCCAGTAGTATTCGAGCCTACAGGGACACTGAAGCTTTCTTT
CDR3aa: CASSIRAYRDTEAFF

d_gene: -
v_gene: TRBV14
len: 14
abundance: -
j_gene: TRBJ2-7
CDR3nt: TGTGCCAGCAGCCCATCTCGGACAGTCGGCGAGCAGTACTTC
CDR3aa: CASSPSRTVGEQYF

d_gene: -
v_gene: TRBV28
len: 12
abundance: -
j_gene: TRBJ2-3
CDR3nt: TGTGCCAGCAAAGGGGTCCGCGGTACGCAGTATTTT
CDR3aa: CASKGVRGTQYF